These 4 T cell receptor beta chains were all obtained from the same sample, sequenced in a study of cytomegalovirus exposure and HLA in healthy donors. Sequenced by immunoSEQ multiplex PCR; TCRdb stores in-frame clones only, minus some. The data show about 220,000 clones, 85% to 95% seen once. Sequencing used PBMCs. These receptors all stem from a woman younger than 30 in good health and CMV-seronegative.

The chain couples TRBV2 to TRBJ1-2, with D maybe TRBD1 (6 bases). This CDR3 region has 13 residues. Trimming shortened V by 8 bases and J by 8 bases, and 18 bases separated the two germline ends. Looked up from germline, CDR1 is SNHLY and CDR2 is FYNNEI. CDR3 DNA sequence: TGTGCCAGCGGCAGGGACACCCGCAGGGGCTACACCTTC. Translated: CASGRDTRRGYTF.

The chain joins TRBV5-1 to TRBJ2-5, with D perhaps TRBD2 (6 bases). CDR1 is SGHRS, CDR2 YFSETQ, per germline. The V end was cut by 4 bases, the J end by 4 bases, with 11 bases between. This CDR3 is 13 amino acids long. This CDR3 reads CASSQEGRETQYF. Here the CDR3 DNA reads TGCGCCAGCAGCCAGGAGGGGCGAGAGACCCAGTACTTC.

The chain has TRBV6-1 and TRBJ2-1, with D possibly TRBD2 on 5 matching bases. The V gene's germline CDR1 is MNHNS and CDR2 SASEGT. This CDR3 comprises 14 residues. Trimming stripped 9 bases from V and 3 bases from J, with 15 bases between. The CDR3 DNA reads as TGTGCCAGTAAGCGGACCCTAGACTACAATGAGCAGTTCTTC. Residues: CASKRTLDYNEQFF.

This chain connects TRBV14 to TRBJ2-5; 7 positions agree with TRBD1. Trimming at V came to 6 bases and at J to 2 bases, leaving 3 bases not matched to a gene. CDR1 is SGHDN and CDR2 is FVKESK in the germline V gene. CDR3 length: 13 amino acids. CDR3 nucleotides: TGTGCCAGCAGTAGACAGGGTCAAGAGACCCAGTACTTC. It encodes CASSRQGQETQYF. Full variable domain (missing parts from reference TRBV14 and TRBJ2-5): EAGVTQFPSHSVIEKGQTVTLRCDPISGHDNLYWYRRVMGKEIKFLLHFVKESKQDESGMPNNRFLAERTGGTYSTLKVQPAELEDSGVYFCASSRQGQETQYFGPGTRLLVL.